This TCR beta chain appears in the sequencing data of a study of T cell repertoires in aging, cancer and after chemotherapy. On this clonotype: What it binds is not known.

Amplification of TCR beta used genomic DNA extracted from peripheral blood. The CDR3 totals 15 residues. Trimming cost V 2 bases and J 2 bases, with 13 bases left between them. Germline V gene data show CDR1 as MNHEY and CDR2 as SMNVEV (reference sequence). Multiplex touch-down PCR with TRB-A/B primers amplified rearranged V-D-J TRB sequences. TCRdb re-derived calls from the multiplex PCR reads in MiXCR, one entry per CDR3 protein. The sample has about 10,000 distinct CDR3 sequences; about 37% are singletons. General study points: Loss of evenness, beyond lost richness, contributed to age-related TCR diversity decline in cancer patients.

Sequenced input: blood. The chain employs TRBV27 and TRBJ2-7, with D maybe TRBD2 (5 bases). The sequence was obtained from a human donor in good health. CDR3 sequence reads: CASSLRGAKAYEQYF. CDR3 DNA: TGTGCCAGCAGTTTACGGGGTGCTAAAGCCTACGAGCAGTACTTC.